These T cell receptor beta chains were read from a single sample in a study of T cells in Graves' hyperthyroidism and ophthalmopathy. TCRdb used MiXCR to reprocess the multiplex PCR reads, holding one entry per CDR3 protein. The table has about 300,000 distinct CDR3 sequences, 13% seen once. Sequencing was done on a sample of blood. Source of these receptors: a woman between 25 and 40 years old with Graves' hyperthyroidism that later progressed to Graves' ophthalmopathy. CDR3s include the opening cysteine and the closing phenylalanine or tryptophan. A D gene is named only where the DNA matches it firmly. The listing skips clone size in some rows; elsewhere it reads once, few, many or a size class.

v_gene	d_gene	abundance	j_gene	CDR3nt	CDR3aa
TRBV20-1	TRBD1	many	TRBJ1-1	TGCAGTGCTATTGGGACAGGGAGCACTGAAGCTTTCTTT	CSAIGTGSTEAFF
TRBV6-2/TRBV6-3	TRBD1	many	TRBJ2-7	TGTGCCAGCACCGAGGGCAGGGGGCCCTACGAGCAGTACTTC	CASTEGRGPYEQYF
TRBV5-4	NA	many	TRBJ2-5	TGTGCCGGGCTTTGGGGGGGCAACCAAGAGACCCAGTACTTC	CAGLWGGNQETQYF
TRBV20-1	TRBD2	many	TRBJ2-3	TGCAGTGCTAGTCCAGCGGGAGTGGATACGCAGTATTTT	CSASPAGVDTQYF
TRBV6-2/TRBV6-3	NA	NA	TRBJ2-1	TGTGCCAGCAGACAAAACGCAGGGGGGTCCTACAATGAGCAGCTCTTC	CASRQNAGGSYNEQLF
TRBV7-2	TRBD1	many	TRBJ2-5	TGTGCCAGCAGCTTTTTCGGACAGGGTATAGAGACCCAGTACTTC	CASSFFGQGIETQYF
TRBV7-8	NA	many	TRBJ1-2	TGTGCCAGCAGCTTAATGGGGGCAGGGCAGCGACTTCACTATGGCTACACCTTC	CASSLMGAGQRLHYGYTF
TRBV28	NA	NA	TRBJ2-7	TGTGCCAGCAGTCCGGGGCAAGACTGGGAACCCAACGAGCAGTACTTC	CASSPGQDWEPNEQYF
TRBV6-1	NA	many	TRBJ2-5	TGTGCCAGCAGTTTGGGGGACACCTATCAAGAGACCCAGTACTTC	CASSLGDTYQETQYF
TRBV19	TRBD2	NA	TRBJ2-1	TGTGCCAGTAGTATCAAAGGTTCTAGCGGGAGGTACAATGAGCAGTCCTTC	CASSIKGSSGRYNEQSF
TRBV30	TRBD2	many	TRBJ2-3	TGTGCCTCGATGACTAGCGGCACAGATACGCAGTATTTT	CASMTSGTDTQYF
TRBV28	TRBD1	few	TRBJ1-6	TGTGCCAGCACCTTACCTCGGACAGGGACGATTTCGCCCCTCCACTTT	CASTLPRTGTISPLHF